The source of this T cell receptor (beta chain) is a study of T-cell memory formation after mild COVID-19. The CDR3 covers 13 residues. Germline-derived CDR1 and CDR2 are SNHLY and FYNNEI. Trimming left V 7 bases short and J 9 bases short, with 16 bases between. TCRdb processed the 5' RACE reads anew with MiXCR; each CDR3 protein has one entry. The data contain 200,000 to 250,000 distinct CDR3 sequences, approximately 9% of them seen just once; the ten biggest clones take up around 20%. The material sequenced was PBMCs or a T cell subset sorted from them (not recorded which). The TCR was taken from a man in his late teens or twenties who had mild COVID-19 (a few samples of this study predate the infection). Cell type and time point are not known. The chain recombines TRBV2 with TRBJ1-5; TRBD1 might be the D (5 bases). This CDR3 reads CASMGGESSPQHF. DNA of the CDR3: TGTGCCAGCATGGGAGGGGAAAGTTCGCCCCAGCATTTT.